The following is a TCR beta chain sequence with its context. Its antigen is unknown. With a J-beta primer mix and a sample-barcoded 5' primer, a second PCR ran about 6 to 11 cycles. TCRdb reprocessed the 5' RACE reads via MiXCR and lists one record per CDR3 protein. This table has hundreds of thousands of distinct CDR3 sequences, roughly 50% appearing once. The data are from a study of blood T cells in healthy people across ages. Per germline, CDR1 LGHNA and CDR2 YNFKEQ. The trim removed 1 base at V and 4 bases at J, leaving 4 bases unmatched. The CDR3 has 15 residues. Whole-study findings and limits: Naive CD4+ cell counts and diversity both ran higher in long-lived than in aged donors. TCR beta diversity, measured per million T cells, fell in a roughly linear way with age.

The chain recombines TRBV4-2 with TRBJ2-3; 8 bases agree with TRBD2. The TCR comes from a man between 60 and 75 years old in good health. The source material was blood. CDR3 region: CASSQVRGGPDTQYF. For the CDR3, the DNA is TGTGCCAGCAGCCAAGTTCGGGGGGGCCCAGATACGCAGTATTTT.